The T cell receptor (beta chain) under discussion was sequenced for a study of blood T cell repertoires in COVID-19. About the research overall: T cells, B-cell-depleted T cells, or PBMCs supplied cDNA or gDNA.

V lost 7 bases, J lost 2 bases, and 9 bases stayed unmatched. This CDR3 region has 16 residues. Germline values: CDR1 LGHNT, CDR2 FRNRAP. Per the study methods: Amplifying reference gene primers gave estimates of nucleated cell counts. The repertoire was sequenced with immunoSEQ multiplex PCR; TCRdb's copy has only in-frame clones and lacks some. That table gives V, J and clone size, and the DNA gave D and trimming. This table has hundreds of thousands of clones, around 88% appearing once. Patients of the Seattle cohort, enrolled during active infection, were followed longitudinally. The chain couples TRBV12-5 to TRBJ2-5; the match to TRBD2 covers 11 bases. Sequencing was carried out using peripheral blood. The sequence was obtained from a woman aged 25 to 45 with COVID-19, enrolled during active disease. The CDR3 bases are TGTGCTAGTGCCTCCACCCGACTAGCGGGGCAAGAGACCCAGTACTTC. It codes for CASASTRLAGQETQYF.